Below are 25 T cell receptor beta chains sequenced from a single sample in a study of T cell repertoires in cytomegalovirus infection. Each CDR3 protein is one row after TCRdb ran MiXCR on the reads. The repertoire holds about 570,000 distinct CDR3 sequences, with over 35% as singletons. The antigens these receptors bind are not known. The source was cultured PBMCs, collected from culture after CMV antigen stimulation. Receptors originate from a human donor in good health (CMV status not recorded). Some clones in this sample may be carry-over from other donors' samples.

V is TRBV29-1 and J is TRBJ2-1; TRBD2 matches at 13 bases. In germline, CDR1 is SQVTM, CDR2 ANQGSEA. V was clipped by 5 bases and J by 0 bases; unmatched bases: 4. This CDR3 has 16 amino acids. CDR3 nucleotides: TGCAGCGTTAGGACTAGCGGGAGAGTCTCCTACAATGAGCAGTTCTTC. Amino acid sequence: CSVRTSGRVSYNEQFF.

This clonotype has just a few counts. The chain is built from TRBV20-1 and TRBJ1-2, with D unresolved. The CDR3 sequence is 14 residues long. Trimming stripped 0 bases from V and 4 bases from J, with 12 bases between. Germline CDR1 and CDR2: DFQATT and SNEGSKA (reference sequence). CDR3 DNA: TGCAGTGCTAGAGATGGGGAGAGTACCTATGGCTACACCTTC. The encoded protein is CSARDGESTYGYTF.

This clonotype was picked up a small number of times. The V and J genes are TRBV12-3 or TRBV12-4 and TRBJ2-5, with 7 bases identical to TRBD2. J gave up 2 bases and V 8 bases, and 5 bases lay outside the gene matches. The CDR3 length is 13 residues. The CDR3 DNA follows: TGTGCCAGCCGTCCTAGCGGTCAAGAGACCCAGTACTTC. This encodes CASRPSGQETQYF.

This clonotype was observed at least ten times. The rearrangement joins TRBV18 to TRBJ2-2; the D is unclear. Germline CDR1 reads KGHSH; CDR2 reads LQKENI. This CDR3 comprises 14 residues. V lost 1 base and J 1 base, leaving 4 bases between the germline ends. The CDR3 loop reads CASSPQQNTGELFF. As DNA, the CDR3 is TGTGCCAGCTCACCACAGCAGAACACCGGGGAGCTGTTTTTT.

The chain uses TRBV2 and TRBJ2-1; possible D gene TRBD2, 6 bases. Trimming shortened V by 3 bases and J by 1 base, and 7 bases separated the two germline ends. Looked up from germline, CDR1 is SNHLY and CDR2 is FYNNEI. The CDR3 is made up of 14 amino acids. The CDR3 bases are TGTGCCAGCAGTGACAGCGGGTCCTACAATGAGCAGTTCTTC. This encodes CASSDSGSYNEQFF.

This chain links TRBV6-2 or TRBV6-3 with TRBJ1-5; maybe TRBD1 (5 bases). This CDR3 is built from 17 residues. In germline, CDR1 is MNHEY, CDR2 SVGEGT. V lost 0 bases and J 5 bases, leaving 17 bases between the germline ends. CDR3 in DNA: TGTGCCAGCAGTTACTCGCAATACAGGTTCCCGGATCAGCCCCAGCATTTT. Protein product: CASSYSQYRFPDQPQHF.

This clonotype was observed a few times. This chain connects TRBV11-2 to TRBJ1-1; D gene ambiguous. Trimming cost V 0 bases and J 2 bases, with 10 bases left between them. This CDR3 spans 15 amino acids. The germline V gene encodes CDR1 SGHAT and CDR2 FQNNGV. The CDR3 DNA sequence: TGTGCCAGCAGCTTAGATCAAACAGTTAACACTGAAGCTTTCTTT. Its protein product is CASSLDQTVNTEAFF.

The CDR3 nucleotides read TGCAGTGCCGGGGCTAGCTCCTACGAGCAGTACTTC. This codes for CSAGASSYEQYF. The chain has TRBV20-1 and TRBJ2-7; D possibly matches TRBD1 or TRBD2 (5 bases each). With 6 bases removed from V and 0 bases from J, the gap between germline ends came to 9 bases. The CDR3 has 12 amino acids. Germline V gives CDR1 DFQATT, CDR2 SNEGSKA (reference sequence).

The rearrangement uses TRBV6-5 and TRBJ1-1; tentatively, D is TRBD1 (5 bases). The germline V and J ends were trimmed by 7 bases and 5 bases, with 14 bases remaining between them. Germline V gene data show CDR1 as MNHEY and CDR2 as SVGAGI. The CDR3 runs to 13 residues. The CDR3 DNA reads as TGTGCCAGCATGGGCAGGGTCGAGACTGAAGCTTTCTTT. It codes for CASMGRVETEAFF.

The CDR3 DNA reads TGTGCCAGCACTGGTCTAGCGGGGGTCTTAGGATCGGCCTACAATGAGCAGTTCTTC. As protein: CASTGLAGVLGSAYNEQFF. J is TRBJ2-1 and V is TRBV12-3 or TRBV12-4, with 10 bases fitting TRBD2. The J segment lost 2 bases and the V segment lost 7 bases, leaving 17 bases of the junction unmatched. The CDR3 runs to 19 residues.

CDR3 in DNA: TGTGCCAGCAGCACGGCCCTTACTGAGCAGTTCTTC. Protein: CASSTALTEQFF. V gene TRBV7-2 combines with J gene TRBJ2-1; no clear D. Germline values: CDR1 SGHTA, CDR2 FQGNSA. This CDR3 spans 12 amino acids. V dropped 5 bases and J dropped 9 bases, with 11 bases sitting between them.

CDR3 nucleotide sequence: TGCGCCAGCAGCCAAGAATGGAGACAGGGAAACACCGGGGAGCTGTTTTTT. It codes for CASSQEWRQGNTGELFF. The chain couples TRBV4-3 to TRBJ2-2; TRBD1 aligns across 7 bases. Germline values: CDR1 LGHNA, CDR2 YSLEER. Trimming at V came to 0 bases and at J to 2 bases, leaving 6 bases not matched to a gene. CDR3 size: 17 residues.

This clonotype came up a few times. V usage is TRBV18 and J usage is TRBJ2-1, with TRBD1 matching over 7 bases. The germline CDR1 and CDR2 sequences are KGHSH and LQKENI. The CDR3 totals 17 residues. After removal of 3 bases from V and 3 bases from J, the junction contained 11 bases not matched to a gene. The CDR3 loop is CASSPSYRGSDYNEQFF. In nucleotides, the CDR3 is TGTGCCAGCTCACCTTCATACAGGGGATCCGACTACAATGAGCAGTTCTTC.

In this sample, this clonotype turned up once. V usage is TRBV3-1 and J usage is TRBJ2-1; 8 nucleotides agree with TRBD2. The CDR3 has 14 amino acids. J lost 2 bases, V lost 4 bases, and 1 base had no gene match. CDR1 is LGHDT, CDR2 YNNKEL, per germline (reference sequence). The CDR3 region is CASSPTSAYNEQFF. In DNA form, the CDR3 reads TGTGCCAGCAGCCCGACTAGCGCCTACAATGAGCAGTTCTTC.

The rearrangement uses TRBV19 and TRBJ1-5, with a tentative D call TRBD1 (5 bases). The V gene's germline CDR1 is LNHDA and CDR2 SQIVND (reference sequence). Trimming took off 3 bases at V and 1 base at J, with 13 bases between the two ends. This CDR3 is built from 16 residues. CDR3 sequence reads: CASSMFPGLSNQPQHF. The CDR3 DNA follows: TGTGCCAGTAGTATGTTCCCAGGGCTGAGCAATCAGCCCCAGCATTTT.

The chain links TRBV12-3 or TRBV12-4 to TRBJ2-1, with TRBD2 matching over 9 bases. The V gene end was trimmed by 2 bases and the J gene end by 5 bases; junction bases not matched to a gene: 10. The CDR3 length is 17 residues. The CDR3 sequence: CASSLRSSGKGDNEQFF. The CDR3 DNA reads as TGTGCCAGCAGTTTAAGGTCTAGCGGGAAGGGGGACAATGAGCAGTTCTTC.

The chain uses TRBV12-3 or TRBV12-4 and TRBJ2-7; 9 bases are shared with TRBD1. The CDR3 is 13 residues long. V gave up 5 bases and J gave up 5 bases; unmatched junction bases: 4. CDR3 loop: CASSGDRAHEQYF. The CDR3 region has the DNA TGTGCCAGCAGTGGGGACAGGGCCCACGAGCAGTACTTC.

The J gene is TRBJ2-1, the V gene TRBV12-3 or TRBV12-4; 8 bases map to TRBD2. The CDR3 runs to 15 residues. V gave up 5 bases and J gave up 4 bases; unmatched junction bases: 7. CDR3 loop: CASSPLTSAYNEQFF. The CDR3 bases are TGTGCCAGCAGTCCCTTGACTAGCGCGTACAATGAGCAGTTCTTC.

J is TRBJ2-1 and V is TRBV5-1, with 9 bases fitting TRBD2. V was clipped by 0 bases and J by 6 bases; unmatched bases: 4. Germline lookup yields CDR1 SGHRS and CDR2 YFSETQ. This CDR3 has 15 amino acids. In DNA form, the CDR3 reads TGCGCCAGCAGCTTGGTGCGCGGGGGGGCCAATGAGCAGTTCTTC. Its protein product is CASSLVRGGANEQFF.

The rearrangement links TRBV28 to TRBJ1-4; 7 bases fit TRBD1. The V segment lost 6 bases and the J segment 8 bases; nucleotides outside the gene matches: 9. Germline CDR1 MDHEN, CDR2 SYDVKM. The CDR3 contains 14 residues. The CDR3 here is CASRYRDRSEKLFF. CDR3 sequence (DNA): TGTGCCAGCAGATACCGGGACAGATCAGAAAAACTGTTTTTT.

The chain employs TRBV6-2 or TRBV6-3 and TRBJ2-2; D remains ambiguous. This CDR3 comprises 12 residues. V was trimmed by 4 bases and J by 7 bases, leaving 7 bases between them. Germline CDR1 and CDR2: MNHEY and SVGEGT. This CDR3 reads CASSFTVGELFF. DNA for the CDR3: TGTGCCAGCAGTTTCACGGTCGGGGAGCTGTTTTTT.

The chain combines TRBV7-2 with TRBJ2-7; 9 nucleotides align to TRBD2. Trimming took 5 bases from V and 0 from J; bases not matched to a gene: 5. The CDR3 is 15 amino acids. Germline-derived CDR1 and CDR2 are SGHTA and FQGNSA. The CDR3 nucleotides are TGTGCCAGCAGCCGGACTAGCGCCAGCTCCTACGAGCAGTACTTC. Translating gives CASSRTSASSYEQYF.

The chain couples TRBV20-1 to TRBJ1-1; TRBD1 matches 7 bases. V dropped 5 bases and J dropped 1; count of bases not matched to a gene: 4. The CDR3 loop spans 13 amino acids. Germline loops: CDR1 DFQATT, CDR2 SNEGSKA (reference sequence). The CDR3 protein is CSAPDRRNTEAFF. Here the CDR3 DNA reads TGCAGTGCTCCGGACAGGCGGAACACTGAAGCTTTCTTT.

The V and J genes are TRBV11-3 and TRBJ2-2; TRBD1 aligns across 8 bases. V gave up 1 base and J gave up 4 bases; unmatched junction bases: 8. Germline loops: CDR1 SGHNT, CDR2 YENEEA. The CDR3 sequence is 17 residues long. The CDR3 reads CASSLGPGGLLTGELFF. CDR3 DNA: TGTGCCAGCAGCTTAGGCCCAGGGGGCTTGCTCACCGGGGAGCTGTTTTTT.

This clonotype was counted a few times. The chain couples TRBV7-2 to TRBJ2-5, with 8 bases matching TRBD1. Germline V gene sequence: CDR1 SGHTA, CDR2 FQGNSA. There are 15 residues in the CDR3. Trimming at V came to 1 base and at J to 3 bases, leaving 4 bases not matched to a gene. CDR3 DNA sequence: TGTGCCAGCAGCTTAGACCCGGACAGGGAAGAGACCCAGTACTTC. Its translation: CASSLDPDREETQYF.